Below, one T cell receptor (beta chain) is given with its context. Antigen specificity is unknown. These data come from a study of response to subunit inactivated influenza vaccine. TCRdb fed the RT-PCR reads into MiXCR, producing one record per CDR3 protein. The sample has roughly 670,000 distinct CDR3 sequences; 14% are singletons. Trimming removed 7 bases from V and 3 bases from J, with 16 bases in between. This CDR3 contains 15 residues. Germline V gene lookup returns CDR1 MGHDK and CDR2 SYGVNS. General study results and limits: Authors suggested few new T cells are recruited by each seasonal influenza vaccination.

The TCR originated in a man in his forties or fifties who received an inactivated influenza vaccine. Sequenced here: PBMCs from blood, sampled 14 to 15 days before vaccination. The chain couples TRBV25-1 to TRBJ2-1; D is unresolved. CDR3 DNA: TGTGCCAGCACTGGAGATGCCAGAGTCTACAATGAGCAGTTCTTC. This gives the protein CASTGDARVYNEQFF.